Each of the 21 T cell receptor beta chains below was sequenced from the same sample in a study of CD8 T cells in Susac syndrome. RNA in amounts of roughly 0.5 to 1 ug was reverse transcribed with random hexamers. Via MiXCR, TCRdb re-called the immunoSEQ multiplex PCR reads, giving one row per CDR3 protein. Counted here are 250,000 to 300,000 distinct CDR3 sequences, approximately 89% occurring once; the ten biggest clones make up less than 0.2%. What was sequenced was CD8+ T cells from PBMCs. These receptors all stem from a human donor with multiple sclerosis.

This chain links TRBV6-2 or TRBV6-3 with TRBJ2-6; 7 bases map to TRBD1. The V and J ends lost 5 bases and 2 bases, in that order; junction bases with no gene match: 0. Germline CDR1 is MNHEY and CDR2 is SVGEGT. This CDR3 region has 14 residues. CDR3 sequence reads: CASSGTAGANVLTF. CDR3 DNA sequence: TGTGCCAGCAGTGGGACAGCTGGGGCCAACGTCCTGACTTTC.

J is TRBJ2-7 and V is TRBV19; D might be TRBD1 or TRBD2, each matching 6 bases. The germline CDR1 and CDR2 sequences are LNHDA and SQIVND (reference sequence). V dropped 0 bases and J dropped 5 bases, with 14 bases sitting between them. The CDR3 extends over 15 amino acids. The CDR3 reads CASSIDTGARDEQYF. Here the CDR3 DNA reads TGTGCCAGTAGTATAGATACGGGGGCGCGGGACGAGCAGTACTTC.

The rearrangement uses TRBV7-3 and TRBJ1-2, with 9 bases fitting TRBD1. CDR1 and CDR2 from the germline V gene are SGHTA and FQGTGA. The V segment lost 5 bases and the J segment 8 bases; nucleotides outside the gene matches: 24. The CDR3 spans 19 residues. Here the CDR3 reads CASSRWPGTGHLGSYGYTF. The CDR3 coding sequence is TGTGCCAGCAGCCGATGGCCTGGGACAGGGCACCTGGGTAGCTACGGCTACACCTTC. The complete variable domain, with remaining parts taken from reference TRBV7-3 and TRBJ1-2, reads GAGVSQTPSNKVTEKGKYVELRCDPISGHTALYWYRQSLGQGPEFLIYFQGTGAADDSGLPNDRFFAVRPEGSVSTLKIQRTERGDSAVYLCASSRWPGTGHLGSYGYTFGSGTRLTVV.

V gene TRBV12-3 or TRBV12-4 combines with J gene TRBJ1-5; TRBD1 might be the D (6 bases). This CDR3 is 16 amino acids long. The ends were cut back, 2 bases at V and 1 base at J, with 12 bases in the middle. CDR3 in DNA: TGTGCCAGCAGTTTATGGGGGGCGGCAAGCAATCAGCCCCAGCATTTT. Translated: CASSLWGAASNQPQHF.

This chain connects TRBV20-1 to TRBJ1-2; 11 bases match TRBD1. The trim removed 3 bases at V and 0 bases at J, leaving 15 bases unmatched. CDR1 DFQATT and CDR2 SNEGSKA come from the germline V gene (reference sequence). The CDR3 has 19 residues. The CDR3 spells CSASPPLGQGERANYGYTF. The DNA for the CDR3 is TGCAGTGCTAGTCCTCCGTTGGGACAGGGGGAAAGGGCTAACTATGGCTACACCTTC.

The V gene is TRBV27, the J gene TRBJ1-2; 7 bases fit TRBD1. Germline V gene data show CDR1 as MNHEY and CDR2 as SMNVEV (reference sequence). The CDR3 has 13 residues. V was clipped by 5 bases and J by 2 bases; unmatched bases: 2. CDR3 amino acids: CASSHRGNYGYTF. The CDR3 DNA sequence: TGTGCCAGCAGTCACAGGGGAAACTATGGCTACACCTTC.

V gene TRBV12-3 or TRBV12-4 combines with J gene TRBJ2-7; 8 bases align to TRBD1. CDR3 length equals 14 residues. V shed 5 bases, J shed 2 bases, and the junction held 5 bases outside the gene matches. As DNA, the CDR3 is TGTGCCAGCAGTACAGGGGGATCGACCTACGAGCAGTACTTC. Protein: CASSTGGSTYEQYF.

V is TRBV5-4 and J is TRBJ1-4; the D is unclear. V dropped 5 bases and J dropped 0 bases, with 11 bases sitting between them. The germline V gene encodes CDR1 SGHNT and CDR2 YYREEE (reference sequence). CDR3 length: 15 amino acids. CDR3 in DNA: TGTGCCAGCAGACCCTCTCTTGCAACTAATGAAAAACTGTTTTTT. It encodes CASRPSLATNEKLFF.

The chain recombines TRBV7-2 with TRBJ2-5; 9 bases are shared with TRBD1. J lost 5 bases, V lost 6 bases, and 10 bases had no gene match. Per germline, CDR1 SGHTA and CDR2 FQGNSA. The CDR3 runs 15 residues. CDR3 coding DNA: TGTGCCAGCAGATATAAGACAGGGGGACGGGAGACCCAGTACTTC. Translating gives CASRYKTGGRETQYF.

V is TRBV6-5 and J is TRBJ2-1, with a tentative D call TRBD2 (5 bases). V was clipped by 0 bases and J by 7 bases, with 13 bases between them. The V gene's germline CDR1 is MNHEY and CDR2 SVGAGI. The CDR3 has 15 residues. CDR3 sequence: CASSYSTASSNEQFF. The CDR3 DNA reads TGTGCCAGCAGTTACTCGACGGCTAGCTCAAATGAGCAGTTCTTC.

The chain uses TRBV7-6 and TRBJ2-7; 8 bases map to TRBD1. The CDR3 has 14 residues. The germline gives CDR1 SGHVS, CDR2 FNYEAQ. V was clipped by 4 bases and J by 2 bases; unmatched bases: 4. CDR3 loop: CASSWRTGTYEQYF. The CDR3 DNA is TGTGCCAGCAGCTGGCGGACAGGGACCTACGAGCAGTACTTC.

The genes are TRBV20-1 and TRBJ2-3; 10 bases fit TRBD2. CDR1 and CDR2 (germline): DFQATT, SNEGSKA (reference sequence). The CDR3 sequence is 21 residues long. V shed 3 bases and J 0 bases; nucleotides not matched to a gene: 21. The CDR3: CSASPYDSGGQVGTSTDTQYF. In nucleotides, the CDR3 is TGCAGTGCTAGTCCCTACGATAGCGGGGGGCAGGTTGGAACTAGCACAGATACGCAGTATTTT.

The CDR3 DNA is TGTGCCAGCAGCTTAGGTCAGAGGCGGCAGAACACTGAAGCTTTCTTT. Its translation is CASSLGQRRQNTEAFF. The rearrangement links TRBV11-2 to TRBJ1-1; D is ambiguous. V was trimmed by 1 base and J by 1 base, leaving 13 bases between them. The V gene's germline CDR1 is SGHAT and CDR2 FQNNGV. The CDR3 is 16 residues long.

This clonotype showed up just once. V is TRBV3-1 and J is TRBJ2-3; perhaps TRBD1 as D (5 bases). In germline, CDR1 is LGHDT, CDR2 YNNKEL (reference sequence). With 5 bases removed from V and 1 base from J, the gap between germline ends came to 25 bases. The CDR3 contains 19 residues. CDR3 region: CASSTRDGATATGTDTQYF. The CDR3 DNA follows: TGTGCCAGCAGCACAAGAGATGGGGCCACCGCAACGGGCACAGATACGCAGTATTTT.

The J gene is TRBJ1-1, the V gene TRBV9; D is uncertain. V was trimmed by 1 base and J by 1 base, leaving 11 bases between them. CDR1 is SGDLS and CDR2 is YYNGEE in the germline V gene. The length of the CDR3 is 15 residues. DNA for the CDR3: TGTGCCAGCAGCGTAAGCGGGATTGCGAACACTGAAGCTTTCTTT. It translates to CASSVSGIANTEAFF.

The V call is TRBV20-1, the J call TRBJ2-7; D is unresolved. Germline lookup yields CDR1 DFQATT and CDR2 SNEGSKA (reference sequence). This CDR3 comprises 14 residues. V lost 4 bases, J lost 0 bases, and 13 bases lay in between. The CDR3 DNA reads TGCAGTGCTACCCCGACTGACCTCTCCTACGAGCAGTACTTC. Amino acid sequence: CSATPTDLSYEQYF.

This chain connects TRBV9 to TRBJ2-5, with 8 positions matching TRBD1. With V trimmed by 3 bases and J by 5 bases, 9 bases remained unmatched. Germline-derived CDR1 and CDR2 are SGDLS and YYNGEE. This CDR3 region has 15 residues. The CDR3 sequence: CASSASGQGRETQYF. The CDR3 bases are TGTGCCAGCAGCGCTTCCGGACAGGGAAGGGAGACCCAGTACTTC.

The chain carries TRBV20-1 and TRBJ1-1; D gene ambiguous. Germline lookup yields CDR1 DFQATT and CDR2 SNEGSKA (reference sequence). Deletions cut 6 bases from V and 1 base from J, with 12 bases between. The CDR3 has 13 residues. DNA for the CDR3: TGCAGTGCATCGGTAGGCCCGAACACTGAAGCTTTCTTT. Amino acid sequence: CSASVGPNTEAFF.

The genes are TRBV6-5 and TRBJ2-1; TRBD2 agrees at 7 bases. The CDR3 consists of 14 residues. J gave up 6 bases and V 4 bases, and 6 bases lay outside the gene matches. Germline CDR1 reads MNHEY; CDR2 reads SVGAGI. CDR3 sequence (DNA): TGTGCCAGCAGTTCGGGACTAAGCAGCAATGAGCAGTTCTTC. It encodes CASSSGLSSNEQFF.

Note on this clonotype: It is likely a read error, because the conserved phenylalanine at the end of the CDR3 is missing. The DNA is omitted, as the CDR3 cannot be located on it reliably, and the CDR3 follows TCRdb's listing. The chain combines TRBV7-9 with TRBJ2-7; the D call of TRBD1 is as the table states it, not checked on the DNA. The germline V gene has CDR1 SEHNR and CDR2 FQNEAQ (reference sequence). The CDR3 length equals 12 residues, ends included. The chain's CDR3 is CASSSYLRDRTI.

This clonotype was detected once. The chain combines TRBV29-1 with TRBJ2-7; 11 bases are a match to TRBD2. Germline values: CDR1 SQVTM, CDR2 ANQGSEA. The CDR3 is 12 residues long. J was trimmed by 3 bases and V by 7 bases; bases with no gene match: 2. The CDR3 region has the DNA TGCAGCGGCACTAGCGGGAGCTACGAGCAGTACTTC. Its protein product is CSGTSGSYEQYF.